This T cell receptor beta chain was profiled in a study of shared clonotypes between healthy human individuals. Clones were sequenced by immunoSEQ multiplex PCR, and TCRdb holds only the in-frame ones, with some missing. The sample consists of fewer than 3 million clones, 85% to 95% of them appearing once. CDR1 is SGHRS and CDR2 is YFSETQ in the germline V gene. The CDR3 is 15 residues long. V trimming: 4 bases; J trimming: 3 bases; junction bases outside the gene matches: 4. This receptor was obtained from a man between 18 and 29 years old in good health. Some clones in this sample may be carry-over from other donors' samples. Material for sequencing was naive CD4+ T cells from PBMCs. Described subset: CD45RA+ positively selected. The J gene is TRBJ2-2, the V gene TRBV5-1; 9 bases agree with TRBD1. The CDR3 here is CASSHDRGDTGELFF. Written as DNA, the CDR3 is TGCGCCAGCAGCCACGACAGGGGGGACACCGGGGAGCTGTTTTTT.